This TCR beta chain derives from a study of spatial heterogeneity in lung cancer. Whole-study context: Among detected sequences, beta-chain ones consistently exceeded alpha-chain ones in number.

The presence of a unique molecular identifier marked each TCR cDNA molecule. From the 5' RACE reads, TCRdb called clonotypes with MiXCR, one entry per CDR3 protein. The data hold 40,000 to 45,000 distinct CDR3 sequences, with approximately 6.8% observed a single time. Time point specified: sample taken at primary tumor resection. Whole RNA obtained from tumor, nontumor lung or frozen PBMC underwent sequencing without sorting. Donation came from about 72 patients with untreated early-stage non-small cell lung cancer. This clonotype was seen only a few times. Antigen unknown. General observations from the study: Ubiquitous expanded tumor TCRs showed up in blood more at resection than follow-up.

The TCR sequence derives from a female donor with early-stage non-small cell lung cancer. Material: PBMCs, obtained at surgery.

This chain's CDR3 is CASSQQEPNTEAFF. In DNA, the CDR3 is TGTGCCAGCAGCCAACAGGAGCCGAACACTGAAGCTTTCTTT. V is TRBV7-9 and J is TRBJ1-1; D perhaps matches TRBD1 (5 bases). CDR1 SEHNR and CDR2 FQNEAQ come from the germline V gene (reference sequence). V was pared by 5 bases and J by 1 base, with 11 bases between. The CDR3 runs 14 residues.